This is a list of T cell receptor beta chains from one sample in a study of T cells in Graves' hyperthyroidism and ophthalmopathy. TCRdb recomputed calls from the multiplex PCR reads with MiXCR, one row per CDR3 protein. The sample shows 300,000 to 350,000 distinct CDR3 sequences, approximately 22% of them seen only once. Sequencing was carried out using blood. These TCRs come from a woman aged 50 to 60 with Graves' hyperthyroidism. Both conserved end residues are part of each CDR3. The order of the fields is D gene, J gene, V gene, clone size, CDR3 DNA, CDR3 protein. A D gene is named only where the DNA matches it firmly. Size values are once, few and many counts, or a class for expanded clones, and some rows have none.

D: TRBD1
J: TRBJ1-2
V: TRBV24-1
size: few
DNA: TGTGCCACCAGTGATCAAAGACAGGGCCGGGATGGCTACACCTTC
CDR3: CATSDQRQGRDGYTF

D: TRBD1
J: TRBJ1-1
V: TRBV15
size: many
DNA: TGTGCCACCAGCAGATTGGACAGGAAGAACACTGAAGCTTTCTTT
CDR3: CATSRLDRKNTEAFF

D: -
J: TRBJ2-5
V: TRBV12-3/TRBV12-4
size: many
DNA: TGTGCCAGCAGCCGAACAGGGACTGAGTACTTC
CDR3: CASSRTGTEYF

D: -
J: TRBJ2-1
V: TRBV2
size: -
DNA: TGTGCCAGCAGTGACGCAGGGGTTTCCTACAATGAGCAGTTCTTC
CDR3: CASSDAGVSYNEQFF

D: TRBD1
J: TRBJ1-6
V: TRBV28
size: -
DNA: TGTGCCAGCAGAGCCGGGACAGGGAGTAGTTCACCCCTCCACTTT
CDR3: CASRAGTGSSSPLHF

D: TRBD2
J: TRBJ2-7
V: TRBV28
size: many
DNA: TGTGCCAGTAGACTAGCGGGAGGACCCTACGAGCAGTACTTC
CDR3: CASRLAGGPYEQYF

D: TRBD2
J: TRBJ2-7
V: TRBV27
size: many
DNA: TGTGCCAGCGCGAGCGGGAGAGCCTACGAGCAGTACTTC
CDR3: CASASGRAYEQYF

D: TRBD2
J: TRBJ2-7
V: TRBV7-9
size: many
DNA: TGTGCCAGCAGCACGCGGGGGGAGTATGAGCAGTACTTC
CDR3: CASSTRGEYEQYF

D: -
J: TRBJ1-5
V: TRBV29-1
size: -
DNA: TGCAGCGTTCGGACCGGCGGTCAGCCCCAGCATTTT
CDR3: CSVRTGGQPQHF

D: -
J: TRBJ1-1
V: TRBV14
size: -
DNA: TGTGCCAGCAGCCAAGTTGGCGCCACTGAAGCTTTCTTT
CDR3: CASSQVGATEAFF

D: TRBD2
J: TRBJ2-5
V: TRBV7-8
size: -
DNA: TGTGCCAGCAGGCGACTAGCGGGACGTGAGACCCAGTACTTC
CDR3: CASRRLAGRETQYF

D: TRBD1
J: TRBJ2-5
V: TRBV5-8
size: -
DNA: TGTGCCAGCAGCTTGGACAGGGGGGATGAGACCCAGTACTTC
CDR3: CASSLDRGDETQYF

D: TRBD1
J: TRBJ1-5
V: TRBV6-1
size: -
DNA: TGTGCCAGCATGCGGCAGGGGGCGAATCAGCCCCAGCATTTT
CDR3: CASMRQGANQPQHF

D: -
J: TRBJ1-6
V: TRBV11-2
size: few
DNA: TGTGCCAGCAGCTTAGGGGGGGGCAATTCACCCCTCCACTTT
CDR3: CASSLGGGNSPLHF

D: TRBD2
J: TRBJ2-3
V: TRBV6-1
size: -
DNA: TGTGCCAGCACAATTAGCGGGGGGGCCAGCACAGATACGCAGTATTTT
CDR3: CASTISGGASTDTQYF

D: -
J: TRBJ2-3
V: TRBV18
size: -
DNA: TGTGCCAGCTCACCTAGGACAGTTCCTAGCACAGATACGCAGTATTTT
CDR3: CASSPRTVPSTDTQYF

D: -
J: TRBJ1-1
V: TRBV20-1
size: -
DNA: TGCAGTGCGTCAAGAGGTCCGGCGGACACTGAAGCTTTCTTT
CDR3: CSASRGPADTEAFF

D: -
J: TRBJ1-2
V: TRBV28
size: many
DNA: TGTGCCAGCAGTTTAAACCGGGGAGGCGGCTACACCTTC
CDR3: CASSLNRGGGYTF

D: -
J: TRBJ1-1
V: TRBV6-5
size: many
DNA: TGTGCCAGCAGTTACTTATCGAGACAGGACGGAGTAGCTTTCTTT
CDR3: CASSYLSRQDGVAFF

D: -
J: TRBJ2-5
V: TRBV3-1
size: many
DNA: TGTGCCAGCAGCTACGACGGGCTAGCGATAGGGCAAGAGACCCAGTACTTC
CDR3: CASSYDGLAIGQETQYF

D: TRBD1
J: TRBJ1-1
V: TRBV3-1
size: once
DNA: TGTGCCAGCAGCCAAGATTCGACAGGGGGGAAGAGCACTGAAGCTTTCTTT
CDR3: CASSQDSTGGKSTEAFF

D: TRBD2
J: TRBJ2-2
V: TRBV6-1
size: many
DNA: TGTGCCAGCAGTGAAGTAGGGCGGGGGGCCACCGGGGAGCTGTTTTTT
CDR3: CASSEVGRGATGELFF

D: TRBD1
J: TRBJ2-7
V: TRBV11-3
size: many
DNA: TGTGCCAGCAGCCCAGATTATAGGACAGGGGGCTCCTACGAGCAGTACTTC
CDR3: CASSPDYRTGGSYEQYF

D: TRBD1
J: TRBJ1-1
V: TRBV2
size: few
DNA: TGTGCCAGCAGGCCCGTTCTGGGACAGGGCAGAGGTACTGAAGCTTTCTTT
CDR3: CASRPVLGQGRGTEAFF

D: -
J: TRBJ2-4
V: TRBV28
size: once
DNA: TGTGCCAGCAATTCTCCCGGGACGGGGGAGAAAAACATTCAGTACTTC
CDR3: CASNSPGTGEKNIQYF

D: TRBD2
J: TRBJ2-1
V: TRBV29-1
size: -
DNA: TGCAGCGTTGGAGCGGGGAGCTATGAGCAGTTCTTC
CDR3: CSVGAGSYEQFF

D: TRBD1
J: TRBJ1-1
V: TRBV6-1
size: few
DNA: TGTGCCAGCATAATAAGGGGGCTGGACACTGAAGCTTTCTTT
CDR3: CASIIRGLDTEAFF

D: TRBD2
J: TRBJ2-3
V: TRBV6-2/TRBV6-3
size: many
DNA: TGTGCCAGCAGTTACCGACTAGCGGGGGGATCCACAGATACGCAGTATTTT
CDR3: CASSYRLAGGSTDTQYF

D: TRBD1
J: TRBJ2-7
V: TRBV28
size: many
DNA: TGTGCCAGCAGCCAAAGACCCGGGACAGGGGGGAGAGAGCAGTACTTC
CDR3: CASSQRPGTGGREQYF

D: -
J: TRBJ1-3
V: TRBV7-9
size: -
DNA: TGTGCCAGCAGCCCCCGGACTTTAAACACCATATATTTT
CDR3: CASSPRTLNTIYF

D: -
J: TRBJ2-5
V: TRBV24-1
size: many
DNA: TGTGCCACCAGTGATCCGGGAGAGACCCAGTACTTC
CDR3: CATSDPGETQYF

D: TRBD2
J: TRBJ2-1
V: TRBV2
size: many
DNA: TGTGCCAGCAGTCGACTAGCGGGAGGACATGAGCAGTTCTTC
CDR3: CASSRLAGGHEQFF

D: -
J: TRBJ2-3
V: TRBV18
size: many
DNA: TGTGCCAGCTCACCAGAGACAGTCACAGATACGCAGTATTTT
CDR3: CASSPETVTDTQYF

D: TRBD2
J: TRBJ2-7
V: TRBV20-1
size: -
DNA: TGCAGTGCTAGACCGGGACTAGCGGACCCCGAGCAGTACTTC
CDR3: CSARPGLADPEQYF

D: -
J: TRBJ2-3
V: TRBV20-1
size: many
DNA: TGCAGTGCTAGGGCCGGGGGCACAGATACGCAGTATTTT
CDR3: CSARAGGTDTQYF

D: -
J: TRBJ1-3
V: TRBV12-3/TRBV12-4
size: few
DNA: TGTGCCAGCACTCTCAGCCGACAGCCCTCTGGAAACACCATATATTTT
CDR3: CASTLSRQPSGNTIYF

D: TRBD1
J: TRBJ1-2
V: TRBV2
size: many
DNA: TGTGCCAGCAGTGAAGCGGGGGACAGAGAAGGCTACACCTTC
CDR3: CASSEAGDREGYTF

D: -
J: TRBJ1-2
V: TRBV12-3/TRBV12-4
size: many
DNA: TGTGCCAGCAGTTTAAGCGGGACCTCCTATGGCTACACCTTC
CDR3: CASSLSGTSYGYTF